What follows are 31 T cell receptor beta chains derived from one specimen sequenced in a study of blood T cells in healthy people across ages. Sample-barcoded 5' priming and a J-beta primer mix drove a second PCR of roughly 7 to 11 cycles. TCRdb reprocessed the 5' RACE reads with MiXCR, giving one entry per CDR3 protein. Altogether about 590,000 distinct CDR3 sequences are present, under 30% being singletons, with the ten largest covering approximately 14%. The sample taken for sequencing was blood. The receptors here all came from a woman aged 80 or over in good health.

This clonotype was seen ten or more times. V is TRBV13 and J is TRBJ1-6; unclear D gene. CDR3 size: 16 residues. V lost 2 bases, J lost 7 bases, and 15 bases lay in between. Germline V lookup: CDR1 PRHDT, CDR2 FYEKMQ (reference sequence). The CDR3 here is CASSLTVAARNSPLHF. DNA of the CDR3: TGTGCCAGCAGCTTAACGGTTGCAGCCCGGAATTCACCCCTCCACTTT. The whole variable domain, remainder taken from reference TRBV13 and TRBJ1-6, is AAGVIQSPRHLIKEKRETATLKCYPIPRHDTVYWYQQGPGQDPQFLISFYEKMQSDKGSIPDRFSAQQFSDYHSELNMSSLELGDSALYFCASSLTVAARNSPLHFGNGTRLTVT.

The chain has TRBV9 and TRBJ1-1; TRBD1 might be the D (5 bases). Trimming cost V 3 bases and J 3 bases, with 9 bases left between them. The CDR3 contains 13 residues. Germline CDR1 SGDLS, CDR2 YYNGEE. The CDR3 loop reads CASSAGLDTEAFF. In DNA form, the CDR3 reads TGTGCCAGCAGCGCAGGGTTGGACACTGAAGCTTTCTTT.

The chain is built from TRBV5-1 and TRBJ1-2, with TRBD1 matching over 9 bases. Unmatched junction bases numbered 4, after V lost 3 bases and J lost 7 bases. Germline V gives CDR1 SGHRS, CDR2 YFSETQ. The CDR3 totals 13 residues. CDR3: CASSSDRGSGYTF. CDR3 DNA sequence: TGCGCCAGCAGCTCGGACAGGGGCAGTGGCTACACCTTC.

Many counts were recorded for this clonotype. The rearrangement uses TRBV7-9 and TRBJ2-7; 7 bases fit TRBD1. Losses at the gene ends were 5 bases for V and 3 bases for J; bases not matched to a gene: 10. The length of the CDR3 is 15 residues. The germline V gene has CDR1 SEHNR and CDR2 FQNEAQ (reference sequence). The chain's CDR3 is CASSPQTGFGYEQYF. CDR3 bases: TGTGCCAGCAGCCCCCAGACAGGGTTCGGCTACGAGCAGTACTTC.

On this clonotype: Just one base apart from a much larger clone, this may be a read error. The rearrangement links TRBV18 to TRBJ2-1; 8 bases line up with TRBD1. The CDR3 consists of 14 residues. CDR1 is KGHSH and CDR2 is LQKENI in the germline V gene. V was pared by 3 bases and J by 9 bases, with 7 bases of the junction left unmatched. The CDR3 coding sequence is TGTGCCAGCTCACCGGGACAGGAAGGCGCTGAGCAGTTCTTC. Translated, it gives CASSPGQEGAEQFF.

V is TRBV15 and J is TRBJ2-5; a possible D gene is TRBD2 (5 bases). Germline V gene data show CDR1 as LNHNV and CDR2 as YYDKDF (reference sequence). With 4 bases removed from V and 11 bases from J, the gap between germline ends came to 17 bases. The CDR3 has 13 amino acids. CDR3 sequence (DNA): TGTGCCACCAGCAAAGTCGGGGTCCACGGGCAGTACTTC. Protein sequence: CATSKVGVHGQYF.

A remark on this clonotype: A much bigger clone sits one base away, suggesting this may be a read error. Likely a read error: the CDR3 ends without its conserved phenylalanine or tryptophan. J is TRBJ2-5 and V is TRBV6-5; 9 bases align to TRBD1. The J call could be wrong; TRBJ2-7 is a better fit for the DNA end. The CDR3 consists of 16 residues. Germline-derived CDR1 and CDR2 are MNHEY and SVGAGI. CDR3 sequence: CASSLQGAGAQGEQYC. For the CDR3, the DNA is TGTGCCAGCAGCCTACAGGGGGCTGGCGCGCAGGGCGAGCAGTACTGC.

There are a few counts of this clonotype. The chain joins TRBV9 to TRBJ2-3; 10 bases align to TRBD2. Germline V gives CDR1 SGDLS, CDR2 YYNGEE. The CDR3 extends over 16 amino acids. V was pared by 0 bases and J by 4 bases, with 5 bases of the junction left unmatched. Written as DNA, the CDR3 is TGTGCCAGCAGCGTAGGCCTAGCGGGGGAATCAGATACGCAGTATTTT. Residues: CASSVGLAGESDTQYF.

This chain connects TRBV5-1 to TRBJ1-4; D ambiguous. The V end lost 5 bases, the J end lost 5 bases, and 4 bases lay between the germline ends. Germline V lookup: CDR1 SGHRS, CDR2 YFSETQ. This CDR3 region has 11 residues. In nucleotides, the CDR3 is TGCGCCAGCAGACGGAATGAAAAACTGTTTTTT. Amino acids: CASRRNEKLFF. Drawing the rest from reference TRBV5-1 and TRBJ1-4, the complete variable domain is KAGVTQTPRYLIKTRGQQVTLSCSPISGHRSVSWYQQTPGQGLQFLFEYFSETQRNKGNFPGRFSGRQFSNSRSEMNVSTLELGDSALYLCASRRNEKLFFGSGTQLSVL.

To note about this clonotype: A clone one base away is much larger, so this may be a read error. The J gene is TRBJ2-1, the V gene TRBV2, with D possibly TRBD2 on 5 matching bases. V dropped 2 bases and J dropped 14 bases, with 10 bases sitting between them. The CDR3 loop spans 11 amino acids. CDR1 is SNHLY and CDR2 is FYNNEI in the germline V gene. As DNA, the CDR3 is TGTGCCAGCAGTGAACCCGGGGTGGAGTTCTTC. Protein: CASSEPGVEFF.

This clonotype was seen more than once but under ten times. The chain has TRBV2 and TRBJ2-3; D unresolved. V was pared by 3 bases and J by 0 bases, with 7 bases between. The length of the CDR3 is 14 residues. The V gene's germline CDR1 is SNHLY and CDR2 FYNNEI. The DNA of the CDR3 is TGTGCCAGCAGTGACGTTTCTAGCACAGATACGCAGTATTTT. Translated, it gives CASSDVSSTDTQYF.

This clonotype has a count of ten or more. The rearrangement joins TRBV7-3 to TRBJ1-6, with a weak D call TRBD1 (5 bases). The CDR3 has 13 amino acids. CDR1 is SGHTA and CDR2 is FQGTGA in the germline V gene. The V end lost 4 bases, the J end lost 10 bases, and 11 bases lay between the germline ends. CDR3 sequence (DNA): TGTGCCAGCAGCTCCTCAGGGTCCTCACCCCTCCACTTT. Residues: CASSSSGSSPLHF.

The chain employs TRBV9 and TRBJ2-3; possibly TRBD1 or TRBD2 for D (5 bases each). The CDR3 contains 15 residues. The germline V gene encodes CDR1 SGDLS and CDR2 YYNGEE. V was pared by 0 bases and J by 2 bases, with 10 bases between. CDR3 coding DNA: TGTGCCAGCAGCGTAGTAGGGGACGTCACAGATACGCAGTATTTT. Protein product: CASSVVGDVTDTQYF.

CDR3 DNA: TGCAGTGCAGGGGACGGTGGCTACACCTTC. Its translation is CSAGDGGYTF. The V and J genes are TRBV20-1 and TRBJ1-2; possible D gene TRBD1, 5 bases. Per germline, CDR1 DFQATT and CDR2 SNEGSKA (reference sequence). The length of the CDR3 is 10 residues. Trimming stripped 6 bases from V and 7 bases from J, with 9 bases between.

The table lists this clonotype with many counts. The V and J genes are TRBV6-2 or TRBV6-3 and TRBJ2-7; TRBD2 matches 8 bases. The CDR3 sequence is 16 residues long. The trim removed 4 bases at V and 2 bases at J, leaving 10 bases unmatched. Germline V lookup: CDR1 MNHEY, CDR2 SVGEGT. CDR3 nucleotides: TGTGCCAGCAGTTCCTTCTCGATCGGGAGGGCCTACGAGCAGTACTTC. This encodes CASSSFSIGRAYEQYF.

Many counts were recorded for this clonotype. This chain links TRBV20-1 with TRBJ2-1; D not resolved. CDR3 length equals 15 residues. The V gene's germline CDR1 is DFQATT and CDR2 SNEGSKA (reference sequence). Trimming removed 2 bases from V and 0 bases from J, with 11 bases in between. CDR3 amino acids: CSARRAVGSYNEQFF. CDR3 in DNA: TGCAGTGCTAGACGGGCCGTGGGCTCCTACAATGAGCAGTTCTTC.

A few counts support this clonotype. V is TRBV30 and J is TRBJ2-1; 10 bases match TRBD1. The CDR3 has 15 residues. The germline V gene has CDR1 GTSNPN and CDR2 SVGIG (reference sequence). Trimming took 3 bases from V and 7 from J; bases not matched to a gene: 9. CDR3 sequence: CAWRPDRGLRNEQFF. The CDR3 DNA follows: TGTGCCTGGAGGCCTGACAGGGGGCTTCGGAATGAGCAGTTCTTC.

This clonotype was seen at least ten times. The V call is TRBV6-5, the J call TRBJ1-2; D unclear. This CDR3 spans 16 amino acids. V was cut by 2 bases and J by 7 bases, with 20 bases left in between. The germline V gene has CDR1 MNHEY and CDR2 SVGAGI. The DNA for the CDR3 is TGTGCCAGCAGTTACCCGAGTAACCCCGGGGATGGTGGCTACACCTTC. It translates to CASSYPSNPGDGGYTF.

The DNA of the CDR3 is TGCGCCAGCAGCTTTGAGGGCTCTGGAAACACCATATATTTT. As protein: CASSFEGSGNTIYF. The genes are TRBV5-1 and TRBJ1-3; D is ambiguous. V lost 2 bases to trimming and J lost 0 bases, with 6 bases between them. CDR1 and CDR2 (germline): SGHRS, YFSETQ. This CDR3 contains 14 residues.

The table lists this clonotype with many counts. The rearrangement links TRBV20-1 to TRBJ2-7; D is unresolved. V lost 0 bases and J lost 7, with 13 bases in between. CDR1 DFQATT and CDR2 SNEGSKA come from the germline V gene (reference sequence). The CDR3 is made up of 13 amino acids. As DNA, the CDR3 is TGCAGTGCTAGAGAGACCCTCCTGGGGGAGCAGTACTTC. Residues: CSARETLLGEQYF.

In this sample, this clonotype turned up many times. The rearrangement joins TRBV7-8 to TRBJ2-5; weak D call: TRBD2 (6 bases). V was pared by 4 bases and J by 9 bases, with 15 bases between. The CDR3 is 13 residues long. Per germline, CDR1 SGHVS and CDR2 FQNEAQ. Written as DNA, the CDR3 is TGTGCCAGCAGCTCTTCGGCGGGGACGGCCCAGTACTTC. Its translation: CASSSSAGTAQYF.

The genes are TRBV3-1 and TRBJ1-5; the D is unclear. With 4 bases removed from V and 4 bases from J, the gap between germline ends came to 5 bases. Germline V gene lookup returns CDR1 LGHDT and CDR2 YNNKEL (reference sequence). The CDR3 is 12 residues long. The CDR3 region has the DNA TGTGCCAGCAGCCGACTGAATCAGCCCCAGCATTTT. Translating gives CASSRLNQPQHF.

In regard to this clonotype: A much larger clone differs by one base, so this may be a read error. The V call is TRBV6-5, the J call TRBJ2-5; tentatively, D is TRBD1 (6 bases). The V gene's germline CDR1 is MNHEY and CDR2 SVGAGI. The CDR3 consists of 14 residues. The V gene lost 0 bases and the J gene lost 11 bases, with 16 bases spanning the gap. CDR3 nucleotides: TGTGCCAGCAGTTACTCAGGGGACACCTACGGGCAGTACTTC. Its protein is CASSYSGDTYGQYF.

This clonotype turned up a few times. This may come from a read error, since a much larger clone is one base off. V and J are TRBV5-1 and TRBJ2-3; D is possibly TRBD2 (5 bases). This CDR3 spans 13 amino acids. CDR1 and CDR2 (germline): SGHRS, YFSETQ. The chain's CDR3 is CASASPSTDTLYF. The CDR3 nucleotides are TGCGCTTCGGCCAGTCCTAGCACAGATACGCTGTATTTT.

CDR3 loop: CASSILGQGYQETQYF. The CDR3 DNA reads as TGTGCCAGCAGCATCCTGGGACAGGGCTACCAAGAGACCCAGTACTTC. The chain combines TRBV13 with TRBJ2-5; 9 bases match TRBD1. The ends lost 5 bases at V and 0 bases at J; junction bases unmatched: 7. The CDR3 extends over 16 amino acids. The germline gives CDR1 PRHDT, CDR2 FYEKMQ (reference sequence). The whole variable domain, remainder taken from reference TRBV13 and TRBJ2-5, is AAGVIQSPRHLIKEKRETATLKCYPIPRHDTVYWYQQGPGQDPQFLISFYEKMQSDKGSIPDRFSAQQFSDYHSELNMSSLELGDSALYFCASSILGQGYQETQYFGPGTRLLVL.

The chain couples TRBV7-8 to TRBJ2-3; TRBD2 matches 8 bases. Trimming took 0 bases from V and 6 from J; bases not matched to a gene: 8. Germline values: CDR1 SGHVS, CDR2 FQNEAQ. The CDR3 contains 16 residues. The CDR3 region is CASSLAVGGAVDTQYF. CDR3 sequence (DNA): TGTGCCAGCAGCTTAGCAGTCGGGGGGGCAGTGGATACGCAGTATTTT. The whole variable domain, remainder taken from reference TRBV7-8 and TRBJ2-3, is GAGVSQSPRYKVAKRGQDVALRCDPISGHVSLFWYQQALGQGPEFLTYFQNEAQLDKSGLPSDRFFAERPEGSVSTLKIQRTQQEDSAVYLCASSLAVGGAVDTQYFGPGTRLTVL.

Ten or more counts support this clonotype. The chain links TRBV6-2 or TRBV6-3 to TRBJ2-5; D may be TRBD2 (6 bases). The CDR3 has 16 amino acids. V dropped 2 bases and J dropped 2 bases, with 15 bases sitting between them. Per the germline V gene, CDR1 is MNHEY and CDR2 is SVGEGT. This chain's CDR3 is CASSYRPGEAQETQYF. The CDR3, as DNA: TGTGCCAGCAGTTACCGGCCGGGGGAGGCTCAAGAGACCCAGTACTTC.

This clonotype was recorded a few times. The chain combines TRBV18 with TRBJ1-1; D unresolved. The V gene's germline CDR1 is KGHSH and CDR2 LQKENI. The ends were cut back, 1 base at V and 3 bases at J, with 6 bases in the middle. The CDR3 is made up of 13 amino acids. The CDR3 DNA follows: TGTGCCAGCTCACCACAGAAGGACACTGAAGCTTTCTTT. Translated: CASSPQKDTEAFF.

Only a few counts were recorded for this clonotype. The chain joins TRBV30 to TRBJ2-1; a possible D gene is TRBD2 (7 bases). The CDR3 sequence is 12 residues long. Trimming stripped 7 bases from V and 13 bases from J, with 20 bases between. Germline assignment: CDR1 GTSNPN and CDR2 SVGIG (reference sequence). CDR3 nucleotide sequence: TGTGCCTCCTTGGGGGCGGGGGAGACCCAGTTCTTC. Protein product: CASLGAGETQFF.

The chain is built from TRBV5-1 and TRBJ1-4; no clear D. The CDR3 loop spans 16 amino acids. Germline CDR1 and CDR2: SGHRS and YFSETQ. V was clipped by 0 bases and J by 4 bases, with 13 bases between them. In DNA, the CDR3 is TGCGCCAGCAGCTTGGTAGCGGGGTCACGTAATGAAAAACTGTTTTTT. Protein product: CASSLVAGSRNEKLFF.

This clonotype was detected a few times. J is TRBJ1-1 and V is TRBV4-3; TRBD1 is a possible D gene (5 bases). V lost 11 bases, J lost 7 bases, and 14 bases lay in between. The CDR3 has 11 amino acids. The germline V gene encodes CDR1 LGHNA and CDR2 YSLEER. CDR3 DNA sequence: TGCGCCTCCCAATCTACAGGTGAAGCTTTCTTT. As protein: CASQSTGEAFF.